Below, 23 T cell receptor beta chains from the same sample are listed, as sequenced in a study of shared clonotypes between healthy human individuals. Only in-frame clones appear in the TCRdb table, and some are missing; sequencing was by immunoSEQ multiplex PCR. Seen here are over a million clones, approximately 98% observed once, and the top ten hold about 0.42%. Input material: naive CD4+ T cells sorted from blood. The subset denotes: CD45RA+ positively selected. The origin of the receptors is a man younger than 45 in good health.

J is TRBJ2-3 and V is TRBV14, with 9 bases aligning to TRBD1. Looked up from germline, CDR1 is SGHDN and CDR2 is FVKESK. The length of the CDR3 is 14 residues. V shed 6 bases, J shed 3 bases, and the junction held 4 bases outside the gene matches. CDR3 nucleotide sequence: TGTGCCAGCAGAGACAGGGGGAGGACAGATACGCAGTATTTT. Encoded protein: CASRDRGRTDTQYF. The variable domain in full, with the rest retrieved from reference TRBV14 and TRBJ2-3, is EAGVTQFPSHSVIEKGQTVTLRCDPISGHDNLYWYRRVMGKEIKFLLHFVKESKQDESGMPNNRFLAERTGGTYSTLKVQPAELEDSGVYFCASRDRGRTDTQYFGPGTRLTVL.

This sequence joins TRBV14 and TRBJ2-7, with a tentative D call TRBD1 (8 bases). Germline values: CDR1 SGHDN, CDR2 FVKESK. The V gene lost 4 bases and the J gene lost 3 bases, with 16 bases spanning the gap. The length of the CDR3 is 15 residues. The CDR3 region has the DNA TGTGCCAGCAGCCGTTACAGGGGGGGTAGCTACGAGCAGTACTTC. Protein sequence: CASSRYRGGSYEQYF.

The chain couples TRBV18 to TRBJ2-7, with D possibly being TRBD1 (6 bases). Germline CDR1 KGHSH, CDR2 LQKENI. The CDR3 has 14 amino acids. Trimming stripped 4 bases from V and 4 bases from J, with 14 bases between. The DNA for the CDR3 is TGTGCCAGCTCACAATCCGGGACACTATACGAGCAGTACTTC. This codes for CASSQSGTLYEQYF.

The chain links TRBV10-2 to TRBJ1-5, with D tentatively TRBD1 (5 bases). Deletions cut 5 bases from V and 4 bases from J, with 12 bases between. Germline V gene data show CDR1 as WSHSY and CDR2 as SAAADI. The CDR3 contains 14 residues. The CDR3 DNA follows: TGCGCCAGCAGTCCCACAGGTAGGAATCAGCCCCAGCATTTT. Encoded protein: CASSPTGRNQPQHF.

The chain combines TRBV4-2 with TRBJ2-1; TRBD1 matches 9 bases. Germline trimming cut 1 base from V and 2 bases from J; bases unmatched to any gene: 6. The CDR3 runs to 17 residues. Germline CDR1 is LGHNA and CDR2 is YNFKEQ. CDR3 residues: CASSQAGTGQPYNEQFF. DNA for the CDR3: TGTGCCAGCAGCCAAGCTGGGACAGGGCAGCCCTACAATGAGCAGTTCTTC.

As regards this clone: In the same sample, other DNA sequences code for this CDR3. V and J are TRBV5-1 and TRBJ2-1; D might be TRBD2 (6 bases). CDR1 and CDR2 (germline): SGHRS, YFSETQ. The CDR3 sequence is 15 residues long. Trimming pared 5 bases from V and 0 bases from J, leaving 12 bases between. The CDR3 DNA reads TGCGCCAGCAGTTTAGCGGCGAGCTCCTACAATGAGCAGTTCTTC. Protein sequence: CASSLAASSYNEQFF.

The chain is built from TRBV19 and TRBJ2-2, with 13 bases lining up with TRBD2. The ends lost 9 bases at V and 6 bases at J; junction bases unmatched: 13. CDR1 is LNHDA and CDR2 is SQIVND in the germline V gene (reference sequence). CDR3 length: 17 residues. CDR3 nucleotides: TGTGCCAGCACATTTATTCAGGGACTAGCGGGATCCGGGGAGCTGTTTTTT. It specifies CASTFIQGLAGSGELFF.

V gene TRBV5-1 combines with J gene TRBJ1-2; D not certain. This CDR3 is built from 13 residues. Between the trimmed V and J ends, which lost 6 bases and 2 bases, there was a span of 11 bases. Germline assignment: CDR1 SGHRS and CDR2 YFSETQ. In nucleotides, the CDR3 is TGCGCCAGCACCCCGACGGGCAACTATGGCTACACCTTC. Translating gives CASTPTGNYGYTF.

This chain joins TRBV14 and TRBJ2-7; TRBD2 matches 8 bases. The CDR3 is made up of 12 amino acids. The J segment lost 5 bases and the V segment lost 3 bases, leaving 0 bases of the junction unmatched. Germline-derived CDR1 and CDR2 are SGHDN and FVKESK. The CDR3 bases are TGTGCCAGCAGCCACGGGGGGGACGAGCAGTACTTC. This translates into CASSHGGDEQYF.

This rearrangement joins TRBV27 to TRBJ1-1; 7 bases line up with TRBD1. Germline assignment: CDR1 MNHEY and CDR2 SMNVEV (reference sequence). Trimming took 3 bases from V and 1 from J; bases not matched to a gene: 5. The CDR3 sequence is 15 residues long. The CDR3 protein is CASSFGRQGNTEAFF. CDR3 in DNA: TGTGCCAGCAGTTTCGGAAGACAGGGGAACACTGAAGCTTTCTTT.

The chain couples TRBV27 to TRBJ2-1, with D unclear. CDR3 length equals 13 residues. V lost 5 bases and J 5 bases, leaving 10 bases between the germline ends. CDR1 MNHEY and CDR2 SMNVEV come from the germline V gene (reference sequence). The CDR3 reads CASSVSLNNEQFF. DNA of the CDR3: TGTGCCAGCAGTGTGTCCCTCAACAATGAGCAGTTCTTC.

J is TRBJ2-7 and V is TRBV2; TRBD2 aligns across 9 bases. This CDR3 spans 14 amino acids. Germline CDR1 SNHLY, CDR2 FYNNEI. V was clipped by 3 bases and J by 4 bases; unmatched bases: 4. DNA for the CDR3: TGTGCCAGCAGTGACCCTAGCGGGAATTACGAGCAGTACTTC. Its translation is CASSDPSGNYEQYF.

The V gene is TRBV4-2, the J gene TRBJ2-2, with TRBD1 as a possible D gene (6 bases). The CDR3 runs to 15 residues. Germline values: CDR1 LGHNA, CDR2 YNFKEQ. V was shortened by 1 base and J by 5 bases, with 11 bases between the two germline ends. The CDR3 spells CASSQGAGVTGELFF. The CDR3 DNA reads TGTGCCAGCAGCCAAGGGGCAGGGGTTACCGGGGAGCTGTTTTTT.

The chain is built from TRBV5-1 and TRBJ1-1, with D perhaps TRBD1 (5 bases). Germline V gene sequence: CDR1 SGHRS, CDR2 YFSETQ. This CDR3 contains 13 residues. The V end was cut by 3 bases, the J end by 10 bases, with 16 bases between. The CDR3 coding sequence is TGCGCCAGCAGCTGGGACGAAAAAACCAGAGCTTTCTTT. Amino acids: CASSWDEKTRAFF.

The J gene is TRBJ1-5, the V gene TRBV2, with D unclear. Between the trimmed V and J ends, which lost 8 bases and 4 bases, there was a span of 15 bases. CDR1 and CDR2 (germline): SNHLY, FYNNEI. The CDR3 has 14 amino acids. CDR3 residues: CASSDLNENQPQHF. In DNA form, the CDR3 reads TGTGCCAGCTCGGACCTCAACGAGAATCAGCCCCAGCATTTT.

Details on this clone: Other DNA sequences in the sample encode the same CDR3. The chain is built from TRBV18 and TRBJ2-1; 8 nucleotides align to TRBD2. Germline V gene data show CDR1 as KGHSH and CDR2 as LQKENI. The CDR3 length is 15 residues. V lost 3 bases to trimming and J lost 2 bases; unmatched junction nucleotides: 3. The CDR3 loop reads CASSPVAGTYNEQFF. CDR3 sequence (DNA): TGTGCCAGCTCACCTGTAGCGGGAACCTACAATGAGCAGTTCTTC.

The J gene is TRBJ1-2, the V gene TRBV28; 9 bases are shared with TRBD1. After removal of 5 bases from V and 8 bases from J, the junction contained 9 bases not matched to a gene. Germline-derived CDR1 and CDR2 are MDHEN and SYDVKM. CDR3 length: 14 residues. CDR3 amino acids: CASSTPGTGSGYTF. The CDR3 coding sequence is TGTGCCAGCAGTACACCCGGGACAGGGAGCGGCTACACCTTC.

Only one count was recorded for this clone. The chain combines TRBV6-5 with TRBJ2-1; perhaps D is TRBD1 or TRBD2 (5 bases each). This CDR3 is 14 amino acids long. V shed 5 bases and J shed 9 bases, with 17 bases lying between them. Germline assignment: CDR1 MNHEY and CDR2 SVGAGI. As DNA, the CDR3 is TGTGCCAGCAGTGGGACCCAAAAGGCCTTTGAGCAGTTCTTC. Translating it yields CASSGTQKAFEQFF.

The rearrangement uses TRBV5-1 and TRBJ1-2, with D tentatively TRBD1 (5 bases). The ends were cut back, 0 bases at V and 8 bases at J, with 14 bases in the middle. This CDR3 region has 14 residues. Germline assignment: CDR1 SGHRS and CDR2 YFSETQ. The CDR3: CASSLDGTEVGYTF. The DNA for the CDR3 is TGCGCCAGCAGCTTGGATGGGACGGAGGTGGGCTACACCTTC.

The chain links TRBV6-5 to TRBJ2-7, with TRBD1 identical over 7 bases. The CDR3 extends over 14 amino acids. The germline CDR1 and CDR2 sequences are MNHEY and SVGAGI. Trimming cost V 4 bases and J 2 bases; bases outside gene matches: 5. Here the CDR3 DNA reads TGTGCCAGCAGTTGGGACAGATCAACCTACGAGCAGTACTTC. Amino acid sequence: CASSWDRSTYEQYF.

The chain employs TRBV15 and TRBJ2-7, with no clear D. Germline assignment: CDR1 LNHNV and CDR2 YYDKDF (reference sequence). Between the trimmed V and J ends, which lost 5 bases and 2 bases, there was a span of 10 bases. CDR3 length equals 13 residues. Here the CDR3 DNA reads TGTGCCACCAGCGGAACGAGTACCTACGAGCAGTACTTC. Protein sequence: CATSGTSTYEQYF.

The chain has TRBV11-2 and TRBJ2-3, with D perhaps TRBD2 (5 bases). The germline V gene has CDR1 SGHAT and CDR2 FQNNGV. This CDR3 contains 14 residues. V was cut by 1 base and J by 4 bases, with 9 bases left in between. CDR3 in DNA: TGTGCCAGCAGCTTAGGTACGAGGGCAGATACGCAGTATTTT. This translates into CASSLGTRADTQYF.

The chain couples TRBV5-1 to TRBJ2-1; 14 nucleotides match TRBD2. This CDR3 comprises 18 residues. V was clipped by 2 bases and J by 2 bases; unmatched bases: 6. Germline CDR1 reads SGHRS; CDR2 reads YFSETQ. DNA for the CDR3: TGCGCCAGCAGCTTCGGACTAGCGGGAGGACCCCCCTACAATGAGCAGTTCTTC. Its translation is CASSFGLAGGPPYNEQFF.